A few counts support the clone carrying this T cell receptor beta chain. Its antigen is unknown. This sample is drawn from a study of T-cell memory formation after mild COVID-19. Findings of the study overall: Largely, contracting CD4+ clones fell within CM and EM, and contracting CD8+ clones within EMRA. Whereas later expanders leaned CD4+, clones contracting day 15 to 85 showed a balanced CD4/CD8 makeup.

This CDR3 has 15 residues. The germline CDR1 and CDR2 sequences are MNHEY and SVGEGT. V was cut by 8 bases and J by 2 bases, with 17 bases left in between. Via MiXCR, TCRdb re-called the 5' RACE reads, giving one row per CDR3 protein. The sample gives 550,000 to 600,000 distinct CDR3 sequences, about 18% of which show up once; roughly 7.8% is in the top ten. Sequences were obtained from PBMCs or a T cell subset sorted from them (not recorded which). This rearrangement joins TRBV6-2 or TRBV6-3 to TRBJ2-3; no clear D gene. The origin of this receptor is an adult woman who had mild COVID-19 (a few samples of this study predate the infection). Cell type and time point are not known. CDR3 in DNA: TGTGCCAGCGGTTCTGTGCGGCTAAACACAGATACGCAGTATTTT. It encodes CASGSVRLNTDTQYF.